The text below deals with one T cell receptor beta chain. Germline V gene lookup returns CDR1 MNHEY and CDR2 SVGAGI. This CDR3 comprises 14 residues. V gave up 8 bases and J gave up 1 base; unmatched junction bases: 5. Data came from immunoSEQ multiplex PCR; TCRdb stores just in-frame clones and leaves some out. The sample lists 35,000 to 45,000 clones, roughly 94% occurring once. The data were taken from a study of T cells in tuberculosis. This clonotype originated in a donor between 10 and 29 years old with latent tuberculosis or without tuberculosis infection. Some clones in this sample may be carry-over from other donors' samples. The V gene is TRBV6-5, the J gene TRBJ2-1, with TRBD2 matching over 7 bases. The material sequenced was PBMCs. The CDR3 is CASGTGGSYNEQFF. CDR3 nucleotide sequence: TGTGCCAGCGGGACCGGGGGGTCCTACAATGAGCAGTTCTTC.